These T cell receptor beta chains were read from a single sample in a study of regulatory T cells in long-lasting Graves disease. TCRdb re-analysed the multiplex PCR reads in MiXCR, keeping a single row per CDR3 protein. The profile shows roughly 400,000 distinct CDR3 sequences, roughly 20% of them singletons. Source: peripheral blood mononuclear cells (PBMCs), taken when the disease was refractory, from a patient treated with antithyroid drugs. The receptors originated from a female donor with Graves disease. CDR3s include the opening cysteine and the closing phenylalanine or tryptophan. D genes are given only for firm matches. For some rows the clone size is stated as once, few or many, or as a class when expanded; others skip it.

TRBJ1-1	.	TRBV7-9	14	few	CASSIKTPNTEAFF	TGTGCCAGCAGCATCAAGACACCGAACACTGAAGCTTTCTTT
TRBJ2-5	.	TRBV5-1	13	.	CASSVIPQETQYF	TGCGCCAGCAGCGTAATCCCGCAAGAGACCCAGTACTTC
TRBJ1-6	TRBD1	TRBV5-1	14	many	CASSEGQDISPLHF	TGCGCCAGCAGCGAGGGACAGGACATCTCACCCCTCCACTTT
TRBJ2-7	TRBD1	TRBV28	11	.	CISGGGYEQYF	TGTATATCAGGGGGCGGCTACGAGCAGTACTTC
TRBJ1-1	.	TRBV2	13	many	CASSESGSPEAFF	TGTGCCAGCAGTGAGTCAGGGTCCCCTGAAGCTTTCTTT
TRBJ1-2	.	TRBV27	13	few	CASSVLGGSGYTF	TGTGCCAGCAGTGTCCTCGGGGGTAGCGGCTACACCTTC
TRBJ2-2	.	TRBV27	14	.	CASSAYRVTGELFF	TGTGCCAGCAGTGCCTACAGAGTCACCGGGGAGCTGTTTTTT
TRBJ2-6	.	TRBV19	17	few	CASSIQSSNSGANVLTF	TGTGCCAGTAGTATCCAGAGCTCAAACTCTGGGGCCAACGTCCTGACTTTC
TRBJ2-2	.	TRBV7-9	15	.	CASSSEARGTGELFF	TGTGCCAGCAGCTCGGAGGCTAGAGGCACCGGGGAGCTGTTTTTT
TRBJ2-1	.	TRBV20-1	10	.	CSASAAVQFF	TGCAGTGCTAGTGCCGCCGTTCAGTTCTTC
TRBJ2-2	.	TRBV6-1	14	few	CASNGVPNTGELFF	TGTGCCAGCAACGGGGTGCCGAACACCGGGGAGCTGTTTTTT
TRBJ2-5	.	TRBV10-3	13	many	CAISEYPGETQYF	TGTGCCATCAGTGAGTACCCAGGAGAGACCCAGTACTTC
TRBJ2-3	.	TRBV6-2/TRBV6-3	15	once	CASIGRVDSTDTQYF	TGTGCCAGCATCGGCAGGGTAGATAGCACAGATACGCAGTATTTT
TRBJ2-3	.	TRBV7-9	16	.	CASSLNLAPHTDTQYF	TGTGCCAGCAGCTTAAATCTAGCCCCCCACACAGATACGCAGTATTTT
TRBJ1-4	TRBD1	TRBV28	15	many	CASSSTGTGHEKLFF	TGTGCCAGCAGTTCTACCGGGACAGGGCACGAAAAACTGTTTTTT
TRBJ1-1	TRBD1	TRBV10-3	16	many	CAISESYAGGETEAFF	TGTGCCATCAGTGAGTCGTATGCAGGGGGGGAAACTGAAGCTTTCTTT
TRBJ2-7	.	TRBV6-5	15	.	CASSYPLEAHEEQYF	TGTGCCAGCAGTTACCCGTTGGAGGCCCACGAGGAGCAGTACTTC
TRBJ1-5	TRBD1	TRBV6-2/TRBV6-3	17	few	CASSYWTGGSSNQPQHF	TGTGCCAGCAGTTACTGGACAGGGGGATCCAGCAATCAGCCCCAGCATTTT
TRBJ2-5	TRBD2	TRBV9	16	.	CASSVGAGGPAETQYF	TGTGCCAGCAGCGTAGGGGCGGGAGGGCCGGCAGAGACCCAGTACTTC
TRBJ1-3	.	TRBV19	15	few	CASSMTGGTGNTIYF	TGTGCCAGTAGTATGACGGGGGGCACTGGAAACACCATATATTTT
TRBJ1-5	TRBD1	TRBV12-3/TRBV12-4	16	few	CASSLPGTGPNQPQHF	TGTGCCAGCAGTTTACCTGGGACAGGGCCGAATCAGCCCCAGCATTTT
TRBJ2-7	.	TRBV27	14	many	CASSLVSGPYEQYF	TGTGCCAGCAGTTTAGTCTCAGGGCCCTACGAGCAGTACTTC
TRBJ1-2	.	TRBV7-2	13	many	CASSLAGRYGYTF	TGTGCCAGCAGCTTAGCAGGACGATATGGCTACACCTTC
TRBJ2-4	.	TRBV3-1	14	many	CASSLGTGRPIQYF	TGTGCCAGCAGCCTAGGGACGGGACGCCCCATTCAGTACTTC
TRBJ2-3	TRBD1	TRBV29-1	14	few	CSVRGQGGLDTQYF	TGCAGCGTCAGGGGACAGGGAGGGTTAGATACGCAGTATTTT
TRBJ1-1	TRBD1	TRBV30	14	.	CAWSVADRGEEAFF	TGTGCCTGGAGTGTAGCCGACAGGGGCGAGGAAGCTTTCTTT
TRBJ1-5	.	TRBV24-1	15	many	CATSDSRTDNQPQHF	TGTGCCACCAGTGATTCCCGGACGGATAATCAGCCCCAGCATTTT
TRBJ1-5	.	TRBV6-1	15	many	CASRLGQNSNQPQHF	TGTGCCAGCAGGCTTGGACAGAATAGCAATCAGCCCCAGCATTTT
TRBJ2-7	.	TRBV20-1	12	many	CSANPGGYEQYF	TGCAGTGCTAACCCAGGAGGTTACGAGCAGTACTTC
TRBJ1-4	TRBD1	TRBV12-5	16	.	CASGFAGTGFDEKLFF	TGTGCTAGTGGTTTCGCCGGGACAGGGTTTGATGAAAAACTGTTTTTT
TRBJ2-3	TRBD2	TRBV12-3/TRBV12-4	16	few	CASSFGLASRTDTQYF	TGTGCCAGCAGTTTCGGACTAGCCTCACGCACAGATACGCAGTATTTT
TRBJ2-7	TRBD2	TRBV7-2	14	many	CASSPGTSYDEQYF	TGTGCCAGCAGCCCCGGGACTAGTTATGACGAGCAGTACTTC
TRBJ1-4	.	TRBV18	15	few	CASSPPGGTNEKLFF	TGTGCCAGCTCACCACCGGGGGGTACTAATGAAAAACTGTTTTTT
TRBJ2-7	TRBD2	TRBV19	14	.	CASSKTSGTYEQYF	TGTGCCAGTAGTAAGACTAGCGGGACCTACGAGCAGTACTTC
TRBJ1-1	.	TRBV19	14	few	CASSIVGGVTEAFF	TGTGCCAGTAGTATAGTTGGGGGGGTCACTGAAGCTTTCTTT
TRBJ1-5	.	TRBV12-3/TRBV12-4	13	.	CASGSSSNQPQHF	TGTGCCAGCGGGTCCTCTAGCAATCAGCCCCAGCATTTT
TRBJ1-4	.	TRBV28	20	many	CASSFFPPWGWERINEKLFF	TGTGCCAGCAGTTTTTTCCCACCTTGGGGGTGGGAACGCATAAATGAAAAACTGTTTTTT
TRBJ1-5	.	TRBV27	13	.	CASSFEQSQPQHF	TGTGCCAGCAGTTTCGAACAGTCGCAGCCCCAGCATTTT
TRBJ2-5	.	TRBV20-1	13	many	CSARLGPQETQYF	TGCAGTGCAAGACTAGGGCCACAAGAGACCCAGTACTTC
TRBJ1-5	.	TRBV27	15	many	CASSLSAGLTQPQHF	TGTGCCAGCAGTTTATCGGCAGGGTTGACTCAGCCCCAGCATTTT
TRBJ1-1	.	TRBV29-1	14	few	CSPSAALMNTEAFF	TGCAGCCCATCCGCGGCCCTCATGAACACTGAAGCTTTCTTT
TRBJ2-2	.	TRBV10-3	12	few	CAISFNTGELFF	TGTGCCATCAGCTTTAACACCGGGGAGCTGTTTTTT
TRBJ1-2	.	TRBV7-2	14	many	CASSLDGEVGGYTF	TGTGCCAGCAGCTTAGATGGGGAAGTGGGCGGCTACACCTTC
TRBJ2-7	TRBD1	TRBV7-2	13	many	CASSSIRDREQYF	TGTGCCAGCAGCTCGATCCGGGACAGGGAACAGTACTTC
TRBJ2-7	.	TRBV3-1	15	few	CASSQEITSGYEQYF	TGTGCCAGCAGCCAAGAAATAACCTCCGGCTACGAGCAGTACTTC
TRBJ2-7	.	TRBV6-9	16	.	CASSYSRTDLSYEQYF	TGTGCCAGCAGTTACTCCCGGACGGATCTCTCCTACGAGCAGTACTTC
TRBJ1-6	.	TRBV28	16	.	CASLKGGTSYNPPLHF	TGTGCCAGCCTCAAAGGAGGGACCTCCTATAATCCACCCCTCCACTTT
TRBJ2-5	.	TRBV12-5	13	many	CASALSHQETQYF	TGTGCTAGTGCCCTGTCCCACCAAGAGACCCAGTACTTC
TRBJ2-7	TRBD2	TRBV28	16	many	CASSSPTSGISYEQYF	TGTGCCAGCAGTTCCCCGACTAGCGGGATTTCCTACGAGCAGTACTTC
TRBJ1-4	.	TRBV28	14	many	CASSLQGWNEKLFF	TGTGCCAGCAGTTTACAGGGCTGGAATGAAAAACTGTTTTTT
TRBJ2-1	.	TRBV27	15	.	CASSFRDASYNEQFF	TGTGCCAGCAGTTTCCGGGACGCCTCCTACAATGAGCAGTTCTTC
TRBJ2-7	.	TRBV30	14	.	CAWSPGGAQYEQYF	TGTGCCTGGAGTCCGGGTGGAGCACAGTACGAGCAGTACTTC